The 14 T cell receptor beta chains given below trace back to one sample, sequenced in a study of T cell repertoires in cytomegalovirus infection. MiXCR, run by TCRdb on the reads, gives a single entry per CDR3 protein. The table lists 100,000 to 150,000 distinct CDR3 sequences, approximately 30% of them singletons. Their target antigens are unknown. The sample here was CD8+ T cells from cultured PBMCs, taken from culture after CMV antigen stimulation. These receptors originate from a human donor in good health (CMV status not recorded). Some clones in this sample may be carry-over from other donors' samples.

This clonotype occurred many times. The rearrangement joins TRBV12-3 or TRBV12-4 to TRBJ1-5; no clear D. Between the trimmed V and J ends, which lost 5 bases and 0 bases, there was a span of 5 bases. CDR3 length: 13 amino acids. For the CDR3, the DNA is TGTGCCAGCAGTAAGCCTAGCAATCAGCCCCAGCATTTT. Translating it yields CASSKPSNQPQHF.

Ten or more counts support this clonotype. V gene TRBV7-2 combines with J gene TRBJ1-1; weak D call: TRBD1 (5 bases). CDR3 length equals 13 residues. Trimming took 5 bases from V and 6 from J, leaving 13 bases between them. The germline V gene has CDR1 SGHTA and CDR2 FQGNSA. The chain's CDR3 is CASSRWGVPEAFF. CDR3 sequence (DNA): TGTGCCAGCAGCCGCTGGGGGGTCCCTGAAGCTTTCTTT.

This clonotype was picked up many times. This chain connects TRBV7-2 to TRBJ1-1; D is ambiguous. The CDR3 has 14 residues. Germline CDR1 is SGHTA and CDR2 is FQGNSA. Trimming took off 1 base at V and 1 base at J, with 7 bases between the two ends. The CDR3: CASSLGPQNTEAFF. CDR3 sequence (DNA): TGTGCCAGCAGCTTAGGTCCTCAGAACACTGAAGCTTTCTTT. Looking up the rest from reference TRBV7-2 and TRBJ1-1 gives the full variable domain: GAGVSQSPSNKVTEKGKDVELRCDPISGHTALYWYRQSLGQGLEFLIYFQGNSAPDKSGLPSDRFSAERTGGSVSTLTIQRTQQEDSAVYLCASSLGPQNTEAFFGQGTRLTVV.

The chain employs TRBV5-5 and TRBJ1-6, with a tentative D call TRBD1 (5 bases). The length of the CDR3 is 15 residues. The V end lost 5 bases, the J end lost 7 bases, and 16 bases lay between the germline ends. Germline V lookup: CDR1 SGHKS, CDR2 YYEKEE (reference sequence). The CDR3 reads CASRSGIYGNSPLHF. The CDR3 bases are TGTGCCAGCAGATCAGGGATTTACGGAAATTCACCCCTCCACTTT.

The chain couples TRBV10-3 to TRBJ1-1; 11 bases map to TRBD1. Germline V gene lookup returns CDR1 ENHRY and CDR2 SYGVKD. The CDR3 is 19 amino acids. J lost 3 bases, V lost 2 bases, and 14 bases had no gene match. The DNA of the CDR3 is TGTGCCATCAGTGAGCCGACCTTGGGGACAGGGGGTAGACACACTGAAGCTTTCTTT. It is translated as CAISEPTLGTGGRHTEAFF.

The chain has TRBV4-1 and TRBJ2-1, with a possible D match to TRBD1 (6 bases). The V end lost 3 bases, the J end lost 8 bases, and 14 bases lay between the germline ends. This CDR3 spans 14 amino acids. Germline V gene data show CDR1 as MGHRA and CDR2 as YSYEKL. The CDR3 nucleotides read TGCGCCAGCAGCCAGGTACAGGGCAGCGATGAGCAGTTCTTC. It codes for CASSQVQGSDEQFF.

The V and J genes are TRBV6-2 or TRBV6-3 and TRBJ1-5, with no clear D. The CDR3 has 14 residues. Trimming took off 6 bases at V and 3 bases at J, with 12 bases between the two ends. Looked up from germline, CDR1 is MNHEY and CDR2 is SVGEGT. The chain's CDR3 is CASSRPGFNQPQHF. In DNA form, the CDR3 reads TGTGCCAGCAGCCGGCCGGGGTTCAATCAGCCCCAGCATTTT.

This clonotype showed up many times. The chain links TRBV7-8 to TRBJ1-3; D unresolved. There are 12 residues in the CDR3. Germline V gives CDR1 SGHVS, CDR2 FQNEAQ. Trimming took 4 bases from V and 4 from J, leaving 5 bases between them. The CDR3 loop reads CASSSQGNTIYF. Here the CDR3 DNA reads TGTGCCAGCAGCTCCCAGGGAAACACCATATATTTT.

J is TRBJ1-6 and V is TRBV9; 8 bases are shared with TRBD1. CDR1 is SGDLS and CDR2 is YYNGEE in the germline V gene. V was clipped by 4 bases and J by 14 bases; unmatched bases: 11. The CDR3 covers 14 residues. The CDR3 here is CASSQGTGGITLHF. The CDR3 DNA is TGTGCCAGCAGCCAAGGGACAGGAGGGATCACCCTCCACTTT.

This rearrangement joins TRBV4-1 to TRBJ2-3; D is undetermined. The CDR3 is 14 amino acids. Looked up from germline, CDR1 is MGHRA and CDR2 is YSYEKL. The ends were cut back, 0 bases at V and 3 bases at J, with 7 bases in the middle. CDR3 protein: CASSQETRTDTQYF. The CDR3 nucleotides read TGCGCCAGCAGCCAAGAAACGAGAACAGATACGCAGTATTTT.

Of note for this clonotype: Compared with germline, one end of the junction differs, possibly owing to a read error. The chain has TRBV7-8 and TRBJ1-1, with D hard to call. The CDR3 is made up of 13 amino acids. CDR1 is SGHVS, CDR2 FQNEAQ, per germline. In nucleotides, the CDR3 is TGCACCAGCAGCCCACCGCCTAACACTGAAGCTTTCTTT. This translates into CTSSPPPNTEAFF. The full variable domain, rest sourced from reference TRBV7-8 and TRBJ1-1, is GAGVSQSPRYKVAKRGQDVALRCDPISGHVSLFWYQQALGQGPEFLTYFQNEAQLDKSGLPSDRFFAERPEGSVSTLKIQRTQQEDSAVYLCTSSPPPNTEAFFGQGTRLTVV.

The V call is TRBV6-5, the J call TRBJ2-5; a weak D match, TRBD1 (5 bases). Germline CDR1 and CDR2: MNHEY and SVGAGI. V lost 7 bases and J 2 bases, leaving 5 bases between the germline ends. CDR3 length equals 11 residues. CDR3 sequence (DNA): TGTGCCAGCACAGGGCAAGAGACCCAGTACTTC. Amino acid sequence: CASTGQETQYF.

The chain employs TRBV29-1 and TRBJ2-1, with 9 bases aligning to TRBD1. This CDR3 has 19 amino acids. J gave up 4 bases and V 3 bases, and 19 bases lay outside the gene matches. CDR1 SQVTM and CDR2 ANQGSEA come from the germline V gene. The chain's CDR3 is CSVELFILIPGQGYNEQFF. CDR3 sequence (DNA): TGCAGCGTTGAGTTGTTCATCTTAATCCCGGGACAGGGTTACAATGAGCAGTTCTTC.

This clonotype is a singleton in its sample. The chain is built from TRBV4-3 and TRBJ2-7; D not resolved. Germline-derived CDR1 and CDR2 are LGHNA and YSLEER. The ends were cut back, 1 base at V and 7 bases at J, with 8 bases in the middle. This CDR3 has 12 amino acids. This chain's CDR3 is CASSQGKGEQYF. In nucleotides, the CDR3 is TGCGCCAGCAGCCAAGGGAAGGGAGAGCAGTACTTC.